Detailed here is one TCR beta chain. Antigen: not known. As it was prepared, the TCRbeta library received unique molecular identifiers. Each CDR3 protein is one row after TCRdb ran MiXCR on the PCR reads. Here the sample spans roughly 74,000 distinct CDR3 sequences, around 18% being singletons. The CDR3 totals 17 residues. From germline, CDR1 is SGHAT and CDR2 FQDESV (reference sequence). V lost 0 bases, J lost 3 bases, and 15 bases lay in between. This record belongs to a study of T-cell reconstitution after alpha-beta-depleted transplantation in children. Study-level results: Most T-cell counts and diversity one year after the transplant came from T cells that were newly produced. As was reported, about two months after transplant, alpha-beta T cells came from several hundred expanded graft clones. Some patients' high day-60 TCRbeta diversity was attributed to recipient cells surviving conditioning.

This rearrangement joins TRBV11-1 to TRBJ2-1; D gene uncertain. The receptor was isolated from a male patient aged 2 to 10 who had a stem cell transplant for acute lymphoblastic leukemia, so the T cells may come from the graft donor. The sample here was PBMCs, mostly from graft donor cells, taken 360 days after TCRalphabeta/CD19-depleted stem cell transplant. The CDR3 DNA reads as TGTGCCAGCAGCTTAGCGCTCCTCTGGAGAAGCTACAATGAGCAGTTCTTC. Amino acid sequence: CASSLALLWRSYNEQFF.